This TCR beta chain was retrieved from a study of blood T cell repertoires in COVID-19. Study overall: The United States, Italy and Spain supplied acute and convalescent COVID-19 samples. T cells, B-cell-depleted T cells, or PBMCs provided the cDNA or gDNA that served as material.

Trimming took 5 bases from V and 7 from J; bases not matched to a gene: 8. The CDR3 runs 16 residues. CDR1 is MNHEY and CDR2 is SVGEGT in the germline V gene. Under the authors' procedure: Estimated nucleated cell counts came from reference gene primer amplification. The protocol was immunoSEQ multiplex PCR, while the TCRdb copy is restricted to in-frame clones and leaves out a portion. The D gene and trimming were derived from the DNA, and the V and J assignments and clone size from that table. This sample carries 300,000 to 400,000 clones, 88% of them seen once, and the ten largest clones take 0.97%. Enrollees, 18 to 89 years old, lived in 20 to 25 US areas.

Sequenced material: PBMCs or T cells enriched from blood (not recorded which). This receptor was taken from a woman in her 30s with acute COVID-19. The rearrangement links TRBV6-2 or TRBV6-3 to TRBJ2-2; 12 bases are a match to TRBD1. The CDR3 bases are TGTGCCAGCAGTCGCCGGGACAGGGGGCTCGTCGGGGAGCTGTTTTTT. Its translation is CASSRRDRGLVGELFF.